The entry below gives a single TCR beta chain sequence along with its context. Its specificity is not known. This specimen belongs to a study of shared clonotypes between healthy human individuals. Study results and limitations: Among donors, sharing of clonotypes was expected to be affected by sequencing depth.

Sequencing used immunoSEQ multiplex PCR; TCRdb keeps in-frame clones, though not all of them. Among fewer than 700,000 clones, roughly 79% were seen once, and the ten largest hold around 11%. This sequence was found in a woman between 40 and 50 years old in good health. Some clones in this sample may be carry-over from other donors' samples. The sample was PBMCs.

CDR3 amino acids: CASSPPNDLPGSTF. CDR3 DNA sequence: TGTGCCAGCTCACCACCTAACGACCTCCCCGGGTCCACCTTC. This rearrangement joins TRBV18 to TRBJ1-2; D remains unclear. CDR3 length: 14 amino acids. Deletions cut 0 bases from V and 13 bases from J, with 18 bases between. Germline V gene data show CDR1 as KGHSH and CDR2 as LQKENI.